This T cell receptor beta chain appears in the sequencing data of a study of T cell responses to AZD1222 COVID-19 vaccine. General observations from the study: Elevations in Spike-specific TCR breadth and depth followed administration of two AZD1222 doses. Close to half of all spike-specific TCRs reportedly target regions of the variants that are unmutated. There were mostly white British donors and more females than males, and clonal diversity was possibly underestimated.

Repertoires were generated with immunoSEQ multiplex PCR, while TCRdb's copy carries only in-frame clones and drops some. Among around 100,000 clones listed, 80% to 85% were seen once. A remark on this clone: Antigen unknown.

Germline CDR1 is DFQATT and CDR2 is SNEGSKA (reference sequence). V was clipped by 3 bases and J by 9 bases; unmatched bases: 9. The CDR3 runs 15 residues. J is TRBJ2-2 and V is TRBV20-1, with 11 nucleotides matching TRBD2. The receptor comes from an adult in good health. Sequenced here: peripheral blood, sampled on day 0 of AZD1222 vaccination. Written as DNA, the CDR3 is TGCAGTGCTAGTCTAGCGGGGGGACCTACCAGGGAGCTGTTTTTT. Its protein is CSASLAGGPTRELFF.